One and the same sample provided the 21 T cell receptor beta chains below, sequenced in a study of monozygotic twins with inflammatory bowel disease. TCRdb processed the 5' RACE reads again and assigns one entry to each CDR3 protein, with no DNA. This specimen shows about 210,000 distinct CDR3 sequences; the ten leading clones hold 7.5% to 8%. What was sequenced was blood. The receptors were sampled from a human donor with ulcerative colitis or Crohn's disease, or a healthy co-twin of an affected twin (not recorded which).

The CDR3 sequence: CASSHRRVRGETQYF. This chain uses TRBV3-1 with TRBJ2-5; TCRdb designates TRBD2, a call that cannot be tested without DNA. Germline assignment: CDR1 LGHDT and CDR2 YNNKEL (reference sequence). The CDR3 sequence is 15 residues long.

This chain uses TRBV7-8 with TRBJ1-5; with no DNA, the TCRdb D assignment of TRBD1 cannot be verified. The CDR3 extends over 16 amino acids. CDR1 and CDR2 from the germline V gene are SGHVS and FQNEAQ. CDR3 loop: CASSPLTTGGDQPQHF. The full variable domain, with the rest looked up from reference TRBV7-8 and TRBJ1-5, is GAGVSQSPRYKVAKRGQDVALRCDPISGHVSLFWYQQALGQGPEFLTYFQNEAQLDKSGLPSDRFFAERPEGSVSTLKIQRTQQEDSAVYLCASSPLTTGGDQPQHFGDGTRLSIL.

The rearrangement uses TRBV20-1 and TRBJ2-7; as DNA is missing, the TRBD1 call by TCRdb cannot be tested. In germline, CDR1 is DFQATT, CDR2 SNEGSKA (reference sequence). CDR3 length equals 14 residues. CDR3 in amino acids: CSASRPAGSYEQYF.

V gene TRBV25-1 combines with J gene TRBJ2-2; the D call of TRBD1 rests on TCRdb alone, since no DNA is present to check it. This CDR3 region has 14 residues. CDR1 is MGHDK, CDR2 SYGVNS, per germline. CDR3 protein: CASGQGYITGELFF.

CDR3 residues: CASSPKNTIYF. The V call is TRBV7-9, the J call TRBJ1-3. The CDR3 consists of 11 residues. Germline values: CDR1 SEHNR, CDR2 FQNEAQ (reference sequence).

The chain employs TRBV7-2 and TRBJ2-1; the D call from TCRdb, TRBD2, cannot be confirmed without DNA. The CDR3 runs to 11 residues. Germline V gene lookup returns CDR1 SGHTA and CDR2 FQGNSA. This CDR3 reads CASRSGGAGFF. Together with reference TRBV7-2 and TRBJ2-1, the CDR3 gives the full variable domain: GAGVSQSPSNKVTEKGKDVELRCDPISGHTALYWYRQSLGQGLEFLIYFQGNSAPDKSGLPSDRFSAERTGGSVSTLTIQRTQQEDSAVYLCASRSGGAGFFGPGTRLTVL.

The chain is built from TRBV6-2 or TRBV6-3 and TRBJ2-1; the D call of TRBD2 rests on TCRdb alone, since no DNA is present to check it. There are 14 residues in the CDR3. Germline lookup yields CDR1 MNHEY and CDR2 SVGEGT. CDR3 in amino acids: CASRTGLAGNEQFF.

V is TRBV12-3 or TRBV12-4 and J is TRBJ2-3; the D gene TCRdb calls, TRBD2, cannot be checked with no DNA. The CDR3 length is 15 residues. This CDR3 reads CASSPSGGLADTQYF.

The CDR3: CASSLKTPVEKLFF. V and J are TRBV7-9 and TRBJ1-4; TCRdb indicates TRBD1, and absent DNA this call remains unverified. The CDR3 length is 14 residues. Germline CDR1 is SEHNR and CDR2 is FQNEAQ (reference sequence).

The CDR3 region is CASSTDWAKNIQYF. The genes are TRBV19 and TRBJ2-4; TCRdb returns TRBD2, unconfirmable since there is no DNA. The germline gives CDR1 LNHDA, CDR2 SQIVND (reference sequence). The CDR3 totals 14 residues.

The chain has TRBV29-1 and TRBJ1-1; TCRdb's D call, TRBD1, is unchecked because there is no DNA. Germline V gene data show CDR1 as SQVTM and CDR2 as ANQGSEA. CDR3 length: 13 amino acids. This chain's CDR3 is CSAGRGPNTEAFF.

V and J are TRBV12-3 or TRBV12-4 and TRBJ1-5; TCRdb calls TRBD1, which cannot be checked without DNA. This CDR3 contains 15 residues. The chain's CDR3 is CASSATGALGQPQHF.

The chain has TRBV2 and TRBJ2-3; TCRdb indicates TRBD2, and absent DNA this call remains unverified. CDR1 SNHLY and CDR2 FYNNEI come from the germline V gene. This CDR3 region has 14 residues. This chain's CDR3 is CASSALAGTDTQYF.

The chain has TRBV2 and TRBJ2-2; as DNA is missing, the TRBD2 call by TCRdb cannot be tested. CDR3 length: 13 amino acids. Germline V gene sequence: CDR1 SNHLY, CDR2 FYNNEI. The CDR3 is CASRTSLGGELFF.

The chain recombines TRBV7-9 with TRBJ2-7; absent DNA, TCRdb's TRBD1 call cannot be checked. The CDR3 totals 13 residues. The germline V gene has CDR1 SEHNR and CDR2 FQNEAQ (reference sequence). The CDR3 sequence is CASSSGQVGEQYF. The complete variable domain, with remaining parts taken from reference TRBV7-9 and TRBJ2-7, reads DTGVSQNPRHKITKRGQNVTFRCDPISEHNRLYWYRQTLGQGPEFLTYFQNEAQLEKSRLLSDRFSAERPKGSFSTLEIQRTEQGDSAMYLCASSSGQVGEQYFGPGTRLTVT.

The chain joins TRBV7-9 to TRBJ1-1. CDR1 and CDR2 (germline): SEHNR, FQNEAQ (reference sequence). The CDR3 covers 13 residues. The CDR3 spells CASSSQRNTEAFF.

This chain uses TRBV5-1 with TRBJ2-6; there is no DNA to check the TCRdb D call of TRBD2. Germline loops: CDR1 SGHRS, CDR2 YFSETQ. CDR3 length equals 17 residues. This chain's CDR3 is CASSDGIGVSGANVLTF.

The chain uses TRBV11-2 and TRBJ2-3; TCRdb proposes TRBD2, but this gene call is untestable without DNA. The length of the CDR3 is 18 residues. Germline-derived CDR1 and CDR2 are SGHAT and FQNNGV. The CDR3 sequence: CASSLRSGAGGSADTQYF.

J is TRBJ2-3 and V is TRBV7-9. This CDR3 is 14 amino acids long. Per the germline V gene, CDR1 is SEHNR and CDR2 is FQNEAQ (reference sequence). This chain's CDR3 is CASKLRSHTDTQYF.

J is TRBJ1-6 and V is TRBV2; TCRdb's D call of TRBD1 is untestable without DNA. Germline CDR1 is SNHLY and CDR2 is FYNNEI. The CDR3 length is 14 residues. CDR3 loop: CASRATGESSPLHF.

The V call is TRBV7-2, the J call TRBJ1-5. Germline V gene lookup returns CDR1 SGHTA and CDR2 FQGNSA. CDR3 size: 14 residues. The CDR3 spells CASSLDRINQPQHF.